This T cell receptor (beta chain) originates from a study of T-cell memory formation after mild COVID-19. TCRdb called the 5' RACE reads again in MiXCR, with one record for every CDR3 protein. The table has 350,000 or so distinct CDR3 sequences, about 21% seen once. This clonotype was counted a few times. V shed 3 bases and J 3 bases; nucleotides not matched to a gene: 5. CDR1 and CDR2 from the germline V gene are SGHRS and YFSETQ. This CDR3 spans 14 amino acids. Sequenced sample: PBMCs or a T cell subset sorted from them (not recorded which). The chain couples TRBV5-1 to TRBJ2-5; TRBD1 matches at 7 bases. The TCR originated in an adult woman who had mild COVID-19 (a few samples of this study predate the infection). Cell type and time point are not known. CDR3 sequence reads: CASSWPGTEETQYF. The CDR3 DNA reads TGCGCCAGCAGCTGGCCTGGGACAGAAGAGACCCAGTACTTC.